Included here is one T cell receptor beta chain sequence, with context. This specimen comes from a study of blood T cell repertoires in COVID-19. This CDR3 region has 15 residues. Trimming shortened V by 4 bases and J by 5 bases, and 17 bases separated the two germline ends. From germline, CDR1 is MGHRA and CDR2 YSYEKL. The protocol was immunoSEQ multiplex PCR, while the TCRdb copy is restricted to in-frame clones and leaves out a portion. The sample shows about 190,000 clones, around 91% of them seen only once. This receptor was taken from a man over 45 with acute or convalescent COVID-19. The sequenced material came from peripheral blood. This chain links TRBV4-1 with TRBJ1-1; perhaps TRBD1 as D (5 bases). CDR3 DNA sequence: TGCGCCAGCAGCCTGGACCCCGGGACTAATACTGAAGCTTTCTTT. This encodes CASSLDPGTNTEAFF.